This TCR beta chain comes out of a study of T cells of healthy individuals. Trimming took off 6 bases at V and 3 bases at J, with 9 bases between the two ends. Germline V gives CDR1 DFQATT, CDR2 SNEGSKA (reference sequence). The CDR3 contains 12 residues. There are a few counts of this clonotype. TCRdb re-analysed the 5' RACE reads in MiXCR, keeping a single row per CDR3 protein. The sample records around 90,000 distinct CDR3 sequences, about 5.5% being singletons. The rearrangement uses TRBV20-1 and TRBJ1-3; maybe TRBD1 (5 bases). This receptor was identified in a female donor in good health. CDR3 amino acids: CSAARVGNTIYF. The CDR3 region has the DNA TGCAGTGCAGCCAGGGTTGGAAACACCATATATTTT.